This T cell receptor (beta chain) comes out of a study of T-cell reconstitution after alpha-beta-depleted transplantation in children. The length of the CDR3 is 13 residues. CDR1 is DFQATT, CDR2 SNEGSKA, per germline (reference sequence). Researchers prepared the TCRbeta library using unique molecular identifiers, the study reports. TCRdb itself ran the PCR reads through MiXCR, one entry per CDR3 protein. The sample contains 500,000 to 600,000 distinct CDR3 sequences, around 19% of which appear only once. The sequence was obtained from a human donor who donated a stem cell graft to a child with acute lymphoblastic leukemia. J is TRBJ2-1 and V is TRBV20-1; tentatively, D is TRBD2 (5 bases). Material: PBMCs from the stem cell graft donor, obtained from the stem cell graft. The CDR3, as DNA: TGCAGGCCTCAAGCGGTTCGCTACAATGAGCAGTTCTTC. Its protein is CRPQAVRYNEQFF.